This TCR beta chain was sequenced in a study of T cell repertoires and Cas9 in healthy adults listed by TCRdb under 2018. For the wider study: Within the CD4 and CD8 compartments, SpCas9-reactive T cells were assessed for multi-effector potency, cytotoxicity and lineage determination. The study examined preexisting T cell immunity against the Streptococcus pyogenes Cas9 nuclease (SpCas9) used in CRISPR gene editing. Here is what the overall study found, with its caveats: In vitro, SpCas9-reactive regulatory T cells were reported to reduce the proliferation and function of SpCas9-reactive effector T cells.

Healthy humans served as the donors. Library generation was performed with the immunoSEQ multiplex PCR assay. As stored in TCRdb, this immuneACCESS dataset retains in-frame rearrangements with V and J assigned. A fraction of the clones does not appear; measured against another copy, unresolved V genes explain less than half of the discrepancy, and the remainder lacks a known reason. Recorded for this sample are about 15,000 clones; 89% of them occurred a single time. The ten most abundant clones make up 2% to 2.5% of the sample. V loses 5 bases of germline sequence and J loses 8 bases, and the interval between the two ends is 15 bases. CDR1 MDHEN and CDR2 SYDVKM were looked up in the germline V gene. The CDR3 numbers 14 residues from cysteine through phenylalanine. Kept here is only the CDR3 DNA, which spans 42 bases and is read in frame from base 1. A word on this clone: There is no known antigen for this receptor. Base qualities were left out, and no much larger clone turns up one base away.

The sequence was collected from a human donor in good health. Here the chain combines TRBV28 and TRBJ1-4; matching of 6 bases hints at TRBD1 as the D gene. The material sequenced was Tregs (CD4+, CD25+, CD127-, CD137-, CD154-) from PBMCs; culture status not recorded. The nucleotides read TGTGCCAGCAGTCTAAACAGGGCGCGCGAAAAACTGTTTTTT. This translates into CASSLNRAREKLFF.